This T cell receptor (beta chain) was captured in a study of blood T cells in healthy people across ages. About the research overall: Template switching retrieved approximately one barcoded beta molecule for each two T cells.

Aged about 6 to 95, donors were systemically healthy Caucasians from Russia. The total RNA that was extracted per sample amounted to at least 6 micrograms. This clonotype occurred many times. What it binds is unknown. Study conclusions and caveats: Significant beta diversity loss was already apparent by age about 42, declining roughly linearly.

The CDR3 is 15 residues long. CDR1 is SGHTA and CDR2 is FQGNSA in the germline V gene. After removal of 2 bases from V and 4 bases from J, the junction contained 2 bases not matched to a gene. With a J-beta primer mix and a sample-barcoded 5' primer, a second PCR ran about 7 to 12 cycles. TCRdb called the 5' RACE reads again in MiXCR, with one record for every CDR3 protein. The data hold approximately 700,000 distinct CDR3 sequences, with about 32% observed a single time. Sequenced: blood. The V gene is TRBV7-2, the J gene TRBJ2-1; 10 bases map to TRBD1. The TCR was taken from an elderly woman in good health. The CDR3, as DNA: TGTGCCAGCAGCTTACCGGGACAGGGGTACAATGAGCAGTTCTTC. Translating it yields CASSLPGQGYNEQFF.